This T cell receptor (beta chain) was obtained from a study of shared clonotypes between healthy human individuals. Only Caucasian adults living in Nashville, Tennessee served as donors. This clone was picked up a small number of times. CDR1 is MNHEY, CDR2 SMNVEV, per germline (reference sequence). This CDR3 contains 15 residues. Trimming at V came to 5 bases and at J to 2 bases, leaving 6 bases not matched to a gene. Unsorted PBMCs provided DNA that was sequenced on ten immunoSEQ deep assay plates. Here immunoSEQ multiplex PCR was the method, and the copy in TCRdb shows in-frame clones only, minus some. The data contain fewer than 550,000 clones, approximately 79% of them seen just once; the ten biggest clones take up about 12%.

The J gene is TRBJ2-7, the V gene TRBV27; 10 bases fit TRBD1. Sequences were obtained from PBMCs. This sequence was found in a woman in her 40s in good health. Some clones in this sample may be carry-over from other donors' samples. This CDR3 is CASSTRDRGAYEQYF. The CDR3 bases are TGTGCCAGCAGTACTAGGGACAGGGGTGCCTACGAGCAGTACTTC.